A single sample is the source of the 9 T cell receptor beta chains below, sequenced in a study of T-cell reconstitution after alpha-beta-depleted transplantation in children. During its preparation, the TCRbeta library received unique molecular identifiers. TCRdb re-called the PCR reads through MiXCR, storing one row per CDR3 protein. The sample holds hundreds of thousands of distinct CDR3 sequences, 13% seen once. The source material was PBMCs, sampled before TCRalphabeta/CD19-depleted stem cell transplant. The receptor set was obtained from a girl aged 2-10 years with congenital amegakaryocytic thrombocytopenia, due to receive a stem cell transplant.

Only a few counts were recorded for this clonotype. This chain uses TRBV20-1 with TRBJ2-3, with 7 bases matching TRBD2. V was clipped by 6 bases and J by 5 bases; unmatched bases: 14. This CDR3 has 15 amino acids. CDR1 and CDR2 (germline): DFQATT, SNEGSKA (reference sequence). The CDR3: CSAAGGGPFGDTQYF. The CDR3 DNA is TGCAGTGCAGCCGGGGGAGGGCCTTTCGGAGATACGCAGTATTTT.

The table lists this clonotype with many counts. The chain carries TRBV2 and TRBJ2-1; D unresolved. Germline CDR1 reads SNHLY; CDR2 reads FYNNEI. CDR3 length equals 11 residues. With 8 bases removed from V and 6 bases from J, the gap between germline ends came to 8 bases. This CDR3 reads CASWIPNEQFF. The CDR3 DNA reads TGTGCCAGCTGGATACCCAATGAGCAGTTCTTC. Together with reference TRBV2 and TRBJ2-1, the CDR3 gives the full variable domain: EPEVTQTPSHQVTQMGQEVILRCVPISNHLYFYWYRQILGQKVEFLVSFYNNEISEKSEIFDDQFSVERPDGSNFTLKIRSTKLEDSAMYFCASWIPNEQFFGPGTRLTVL.

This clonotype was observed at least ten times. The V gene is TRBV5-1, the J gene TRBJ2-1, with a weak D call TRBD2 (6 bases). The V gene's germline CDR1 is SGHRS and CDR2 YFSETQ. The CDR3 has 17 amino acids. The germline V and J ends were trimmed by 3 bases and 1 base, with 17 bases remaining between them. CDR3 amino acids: CASSWGYREISYNEQFF. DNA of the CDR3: TGCGCCAGCAGCTGGGGGTACCGGGAGATATCCTACAATGAGCAGTTCTTC.

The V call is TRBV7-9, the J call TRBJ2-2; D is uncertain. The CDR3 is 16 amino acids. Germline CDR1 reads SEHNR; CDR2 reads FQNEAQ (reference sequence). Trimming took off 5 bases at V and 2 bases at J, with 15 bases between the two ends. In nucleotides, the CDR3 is TGTGCCAGCAGCCCAAGACGTGGAGAAAACACCGGGGAGCTGTTTTTT. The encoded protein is CASSPRRGENTGELFF.

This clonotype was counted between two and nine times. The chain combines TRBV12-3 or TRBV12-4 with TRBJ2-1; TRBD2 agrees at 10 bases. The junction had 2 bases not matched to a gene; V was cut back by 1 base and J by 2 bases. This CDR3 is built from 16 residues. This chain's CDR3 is CASSLGTSGAYNEQFF. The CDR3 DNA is TGTGCCAGCAGTTTAGGGACTAGCGGTGCCTACAATGAGCAGTTCTTC.

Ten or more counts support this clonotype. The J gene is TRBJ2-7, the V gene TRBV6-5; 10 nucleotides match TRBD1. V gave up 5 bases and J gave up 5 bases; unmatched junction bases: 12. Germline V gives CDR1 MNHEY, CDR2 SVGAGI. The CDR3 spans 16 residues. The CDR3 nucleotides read TGTGCCAGCAGTACCGACAGGGGGCCGCCCATTCACGAGCAGTACTTC. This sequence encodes CASSTDRGPPIHEQYF.

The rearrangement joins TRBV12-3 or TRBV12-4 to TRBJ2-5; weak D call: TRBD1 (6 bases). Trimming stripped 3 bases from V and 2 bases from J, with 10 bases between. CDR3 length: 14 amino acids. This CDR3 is CASSFRGRQETQYF. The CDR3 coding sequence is TGTGCCAGCAGTTTCAGGGGCAGACAAGAGACCCAGTACTTC.

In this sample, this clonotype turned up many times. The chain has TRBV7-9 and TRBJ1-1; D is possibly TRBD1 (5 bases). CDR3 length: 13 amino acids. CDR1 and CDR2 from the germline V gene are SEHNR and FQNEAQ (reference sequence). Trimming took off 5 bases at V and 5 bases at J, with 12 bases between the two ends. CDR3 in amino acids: CASSPRGGTEAFF. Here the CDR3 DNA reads TGTGCCAGCAGCCCCCGGGGGGGGACTGAAGCTTTCTTT.

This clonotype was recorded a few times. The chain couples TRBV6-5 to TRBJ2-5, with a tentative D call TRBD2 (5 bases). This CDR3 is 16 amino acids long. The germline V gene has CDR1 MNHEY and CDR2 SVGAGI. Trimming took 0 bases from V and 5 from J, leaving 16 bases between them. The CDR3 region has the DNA TGTGCCAGCAGTTACTCCTTTGGAGGAACAAGGGAGACCCAGTACTTC. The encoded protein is CASSYSFGGTRETQYF.